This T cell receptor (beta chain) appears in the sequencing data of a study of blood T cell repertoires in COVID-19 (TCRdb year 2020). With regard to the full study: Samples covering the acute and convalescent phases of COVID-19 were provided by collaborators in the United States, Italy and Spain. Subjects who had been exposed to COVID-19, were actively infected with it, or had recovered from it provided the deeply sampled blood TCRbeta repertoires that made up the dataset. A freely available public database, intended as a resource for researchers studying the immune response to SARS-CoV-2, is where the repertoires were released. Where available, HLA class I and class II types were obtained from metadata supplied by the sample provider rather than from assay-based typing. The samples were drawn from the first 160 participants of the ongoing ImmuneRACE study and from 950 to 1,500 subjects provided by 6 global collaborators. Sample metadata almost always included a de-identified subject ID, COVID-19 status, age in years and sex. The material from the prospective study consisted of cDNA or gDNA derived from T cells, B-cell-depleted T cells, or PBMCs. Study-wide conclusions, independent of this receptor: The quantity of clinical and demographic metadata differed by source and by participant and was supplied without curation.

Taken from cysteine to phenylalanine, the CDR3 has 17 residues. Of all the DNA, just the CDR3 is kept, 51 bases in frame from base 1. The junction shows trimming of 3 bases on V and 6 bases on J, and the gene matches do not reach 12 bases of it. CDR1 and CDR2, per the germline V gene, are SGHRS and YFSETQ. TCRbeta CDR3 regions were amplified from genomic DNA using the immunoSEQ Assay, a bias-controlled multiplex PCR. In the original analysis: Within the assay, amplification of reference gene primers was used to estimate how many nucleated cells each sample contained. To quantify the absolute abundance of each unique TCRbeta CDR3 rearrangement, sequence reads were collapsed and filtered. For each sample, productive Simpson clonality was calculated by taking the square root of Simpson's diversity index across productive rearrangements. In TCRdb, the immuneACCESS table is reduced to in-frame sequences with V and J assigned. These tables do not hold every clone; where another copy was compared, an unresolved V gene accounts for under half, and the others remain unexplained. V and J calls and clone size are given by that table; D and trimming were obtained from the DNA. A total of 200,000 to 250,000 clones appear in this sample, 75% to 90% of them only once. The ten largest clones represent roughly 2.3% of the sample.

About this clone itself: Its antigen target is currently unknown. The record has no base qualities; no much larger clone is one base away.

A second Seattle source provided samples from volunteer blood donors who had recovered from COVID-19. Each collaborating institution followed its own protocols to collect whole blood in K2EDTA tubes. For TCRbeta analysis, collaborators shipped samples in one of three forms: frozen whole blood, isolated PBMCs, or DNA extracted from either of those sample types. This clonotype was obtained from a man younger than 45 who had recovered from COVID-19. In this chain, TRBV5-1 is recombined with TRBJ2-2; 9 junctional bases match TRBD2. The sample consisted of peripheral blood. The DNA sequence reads TGCGCCAGCAGCTCCGCCGGACTAGCGAGGTTTCCCGGGGAGCTGTTTTTT. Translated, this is CASSSAGLARFPGELFF. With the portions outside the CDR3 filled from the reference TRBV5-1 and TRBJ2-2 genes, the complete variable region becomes KAGVTQTPRYLIKTRGQQVTLSCSPISGHRSVSWYQQTPGQGLQFLFEYFSETQRNKGNFPGRFSGRQFSNSRSEMNVSTLELGDSALYLCASSSAGLARFPGELFFGEGSRLTVL.